This T cell receptor beta chain was observed in a study of blood T cell repertoires in COVID-19. Study context: The samples span acute and convalescent COVID-19 from the United States, Italy and Spain. Sample material is recorded as cDNA or gDNA derived from T cells, B-cell-depleted T cells, or PBMCs.

Per the original methods: Amplification of reference gene primers was used by the study to estimate nucleated cell counts. Here immunoSEQ multiplex PCR was the method, and the copy in TCRdb shows in-frame clones only, minus some. V and J calls plus clone size are reproduced from that table; the DNA served to infer D and trimming. The table includes approximately 350,000 clones, approximately 88% detected once. The CDR3 loop spans 16 amino acids. V was cut by 0 bases and J by 0 bases, with 9 bases left in between. Germline values: CDR1 SGHNT, CDR2 YENEEA. This receptor was identified in a man aged 35 to 55 with acute or convalescent COVID-19. The V and J genes are TRBV11-3 and TRBJ1-3; no definite D call. The material sequenced was peripheral blood. The CDR3: CASSLDGPGSGNTIYF. For the CDR3, the DNA is TGTGCCAGCAGCTTAGATGGCCCGGGCTCTGGAAACACCATATATTTT.